Below, 7 T cell receptor beta chains from the same sample are listed, as sequenced in a study of CD8 T cells in Susac syndrome. With random hexamers, roughly 0.5 to 1 ug RNA was reverse transcribed. TCRdb called the immunoSEQ multiplex PCR reads again in MiXCR, with one record for every CDR3 protein. The table shows approximately 190,000 distinct CDR3 sequences, with roughly 94% occurring only once. The sequenced sample consisted of CD8+ T cells from PBMCs. The receptors shown here come from a human donor with Susac syndrome.

The chain recombines TRBV9 with TRBJ2-1; tentative D call: TRBD1 (6 bases). CDR1 is SGDLS and CDR2 is YYNGEE in the germline V gene. V lost 4 bases and J 7 bases, leaving 12 bases between the germline ends. The CDR3 sequence is 13 residues long. The CDR3, as DNA: TGTGCCAGCAGCCCAAACCAGGGGAATGAGCAGTTCTTC. This codes for CASSPNQGNEQFF. Filled out from reference TRBV9 and TRBJ2-1, the complete variable domain reads DSGVTQTPKHLITATGQRVTLRCSPRSGDLSVYWYQQSLDQGLQFLIQYYNGEERAKGNILERFSAQQFPDLHSELNLSSLELGDSALYFCASSPNQGNEQFFGPGTRLTVL.

The V and J genes are TRBV7-9 and TRBJ2-1; 7 bases fit TRBD2. With 7 bases clipped from V and 2 bases from J, the junction kept 14 bases outside the gene matches. Looked up from germline, CDR1 is SEHNR and CDR2 is FQNEAQ (reference sequence). The CDR3 runs to 17 residues. The CDR3 DNA is TGTGCCAGCACCCGAACACTGGGAGGGCCCACCTACAATGAGCAGTTCTTC. This translates into CASTRTLGGPTYNEQFF.

The V call is TRBV29-1, the J call TRBJ2-2, with D possibly being TRBD2 (6 bases). V was pared by 6 bases and J by 3 bases, with 20 bases between. CDR3 length equals 16 residues. From germline, CDR1 is SQVTM and CDR2 ANQGSEA. CDR3 residues: CSVGVSRAGHTGELFF. DNA for the CDR3: TGCAGCGTGGGGGTATCCAGGGCGGGACACACCGGGGAGCTGTTTTTT.

The J gene is TRBJ2-3, the V gene TRBV20-1; no clear D. Germline V gene sequence: CDR1 DFQATT, CDR2 SNEGSKA (reference sequence). This CDR3 comprises 15 residues. Trimming shortened V by 5 bases and J by 2 bases, and 17 bases separated the two germline ends. DNA of the CDR3: TGCAGTGCTGGGTCTGGATATATGGACACAGATACGCAGTATTTT. It is translated as CSAGSGYMDTDTQYF.

The chain employs TRBV27 and TRBJ2-3, with 9 bases identical to TRBD1. Trimming took 6 bases from V and 3 from J; bases not matched to a gene: 10. In germline, CDR1 is MNHEY, CDR2 SMNVEV (reference sequence). The CDR3 length is 16 residues. The CDR3 DNA follows: TGTGCCAGCAGCCTTGGGACAGGGATCGTGACAGATACGCAGTATTTT. Encoded protein: CASSLGTGIVTDTQYF.

V and J are TRBV12-3 or TRBV12-4 and TRBJ1-1, with D perhaps matching TRBD1 (5 bases). This CDR3 spans 14 amino acids. The V gene lost 6 bases and the J gene lost 3 bases, with 14 bases spanning the gap. The CDR3 DNA reads as TGTGCCAGCAGCCTCGAGTGGGGGGACACTGAAGCTTTCTTT. It encodes CASSLEWGDTEAFF.

The gene calls are TRBV5-4 and TRBJ2-6; D gene uncertain. This CDR3 region has 16 residues. Deletions cut 1 base from V and 1 base from J, with 9 bases between. Germline CDR1 and CDR2: SGHNT and YYREEE (reference sequence). CDR3 DNA sequence: TGTGCCAGCAGCTTGTATTACAGTTCTGGGGCCAACGTCCTGACTTTC. Its translation is CASSLYYSSGANVLTF.